This T cell receptor (beta chain) came from a study of cytomegalovirus exposure and HLA in healthy donors. Overall study results and limits: According to the study, 180 or so TCR beta chains were cytomegalovirus-associated.

Primers included in the PCR were 60 Vbeta and 13 Jbeta primers. As originally analysed: Approximately 80 million unique TCR beta chains, roughly 11 million of them shared, were counted by a later analysis. This table comes from immunoSEQ multiplex PCR, and its TCRdb copy is limited to in-frame clones, with some not included. V, J and clone size reflect that table, while D and trimming were determined from the DNA. Here the sample spans about 180,000 clones, around three quarters being singletons. Germline-derived CDR1 and CDR2 are SNHLY and FYNNEI. Unmatched junction bases numbered 12, after V lost 11 bases and J lost 5 bases. The CDR3 totals 13 residues. As to this clone: Its antigen remains unidentified.

The clonotype was recovered from a woman in her twenties or thirties in good health and CMV-seronegative. Sequencing was performed on PBMCs. The chain uses TRBV2 and TRBJ2-7; 7 bases agree with TRBD1. The CDR3 loop is CAGDRVGKNEQYF. Written as DNA, the CDR3 is TGTGCCGGCGACAGGGTGGGGAAAAACGAGCAGTACTTC. Supplemented by reference TRBV2 and TRBJ2-7, the full variable domain reads EPEVTQTPSHQVTQMGQEVILRCVPISNHLYFYWYRQILGQKVEFLVSFYNNEISEKSEIFDDQFSVERPDGSNFTLKIRSTKLEDSAMYFCAGDRVGKNEQYFGPGTRLTVT.